This TCR beta chain was captured by sequencing in a study of T cell repertoires in cytomegalovirus infection (dated by TCRdb to about 2019). Background on the whole study: Recently identified HLA-C-restricted CMV epitopes, whose presentation resists viral immunomodulation, were targeted by peptide stimulations together with well-studied HLA-B-restricted epitopes. Donor HLA type was relevant to the analysis, because carriage of CMV infection together with the matching HLA type was indicated by public TCR beta signatures.

Reads for this sample came from an Illumina HiSeq 1500. TCRdb reanalyzed the raw reads on its own, using fastp at Q25 for trimming and MiXCR for clone calling, and kept in-frame beta chains. Each record represents a unique CDR3 protein, reported with the most common genes and DNA among its rows. Across this sample there are hundreds of thousands of distinct CDR3 sequences, with about 44% seen only once. The top ten hold roughly two fifths of the sample. According to the germline V gene (reference sequence), CDR1 reads SGHNT and CDR2 reads YYREEE. The CDR3 sequence holds 16 residues, the cysteine and phenylalanine included. Only the CDR3 DNA is retained, 48 bases long and in frame from the first base. The germline ends are 9 bases apart after V is trimmed by 0 bases and J by 0 bases. A word on this clonotype: It lacks a known antigen. It has no much larger one-base neighbor in the sample; base qualities were not kept.

The paper as a whole reports these results and caveats: Cumulative frequency of public TCR beta family members discriminated carriers of CMV infection plus the relevant HLA type in this cohort and an independent approximately 360-donor cohort. In the ex vivo response, HLA-C-restricted CMV-specific TCR beta clonotypes were dominant, and in two of eight donors the single most frequent clonotype came from this HLA-C-restricted group.

The meaning of the sample's treatment or condition label: in vitro stimulation with specific CMV peptide epitopes to enrich CMV-specific T cells. The rearrangement joined TRBV5-4 to TRBJ1-4; the D gene is not confidently resolved. The source of this sequence is a human donor in good health (CMV status not recorded). Some clones in this sample may be carry-over from other donors' samples. Sequenced here: cultured PBMCs, sampled from culture after CMV antigen stimulation. The CDR3 corresponds to CASSLGARATNEKLFF. The DNA sequence reads TGTGCCAGCAGCTTGGGTGCACGGGCAACTAATGAAAAACTGTTTTTT.